The entry that follows covers one TCR beta chain sequence. CDR1 MNHEY and CDR2 SMNVEV come from the germline V gene (reference sequence). The CDR3 loop spans 14 amino acids. V lost 6 bases and J 7 bases, leaving 16 bases between the germline ends. The data were taken from a study of shared clonotypes between healthy human individuals. Clones were sequenced by immunoSEQ multiplex PCR, and TCRdb holds only the in-frame ones, with some missing. The sample records millions of clones, approximately 94% being singletons. The naive CD8 subset, CD45RO-negative cells positively selected for CCR7, excluded terminally differentiated effector memory CD45RA+ cells.

Sequenced input: naive CD8+ T cells sorted from blood. The receptor was derived from a man between 18 and 29 years old in good health. The chain is built from TRBV27 and TRBJ1-5; D possibly corresponds to TRBD1 (6 bases). For the CDR3, the DNA is TGTGCCAGCAGCTACAAGGGGGGGCTGCAGCCCCAGCATTTT. Its protein product is CASSYKGGLQPQHF.